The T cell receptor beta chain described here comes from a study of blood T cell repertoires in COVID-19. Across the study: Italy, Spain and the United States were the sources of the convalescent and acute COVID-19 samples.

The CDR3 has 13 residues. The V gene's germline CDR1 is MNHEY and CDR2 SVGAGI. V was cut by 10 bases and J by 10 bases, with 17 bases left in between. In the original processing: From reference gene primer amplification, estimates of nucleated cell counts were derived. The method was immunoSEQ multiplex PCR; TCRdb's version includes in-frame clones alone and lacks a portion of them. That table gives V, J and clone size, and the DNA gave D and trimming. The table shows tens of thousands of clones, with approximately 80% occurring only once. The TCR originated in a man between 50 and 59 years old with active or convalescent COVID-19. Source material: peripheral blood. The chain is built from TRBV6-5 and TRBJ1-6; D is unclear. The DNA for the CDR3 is TGTGCCACTATACGGGGTCTCGGATCACCCCTCCACTTT. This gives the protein CATIRGLGSPLHF.